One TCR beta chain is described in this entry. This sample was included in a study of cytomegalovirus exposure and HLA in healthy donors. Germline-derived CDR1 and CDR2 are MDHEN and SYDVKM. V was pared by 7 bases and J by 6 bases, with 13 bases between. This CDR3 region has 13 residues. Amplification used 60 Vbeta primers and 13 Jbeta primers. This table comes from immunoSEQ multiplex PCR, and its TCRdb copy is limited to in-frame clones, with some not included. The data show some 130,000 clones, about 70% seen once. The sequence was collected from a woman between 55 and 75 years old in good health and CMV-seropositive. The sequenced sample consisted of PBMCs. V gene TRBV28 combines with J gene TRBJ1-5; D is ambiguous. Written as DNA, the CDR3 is TGTGCCAGCAACTCCGTAGGAGGTCAGCCCCAGCATTTT. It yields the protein CASNSVGGQPQHF.